What follows are 29 T cell receptor beta chains derived from one specimen sequenced in a study of T cell clonality in common variable immunodeficiency. The method was immunoSEQ multiplex PCR; TCRdb's version includes in-frame clones alone and lacks a portion of them. The sample is made up of roughly 48,000 clones, none counted only once. The sequenced material came from peripheral blood mononuclear cells. These receptors all stem from a person between 18 and 75 years old in good health.

Comments on this clone: Read coverage stops 3 residues before the CDR3 terminus; the germline J gene supplies the remainder. V gene TRBV18 combines with J gene TRBJ1-1, with 7 bases lining up with TRBD1. From germline, CDR1 is KGHSH and CDR2 LQKENI. This CDR3 comprises 16 residues. Here the CDR3 reads CASSPALGQLNSEAFF. The sequenced part of the CDR3 DNA is TGTGCCAGCTCACCGGCCTTGGGACAGCTAAATTCCGAA.

To note about this clone: With the read ending 3 residues before the CDR3 end, the germline J gene is used to fill in that end. J is TRBJ1-3 and V is TRBV20-1; the D is unclear. Germline V gene data show CDR1 as DFQATT and CDR2 as SNEGSKA (reference sequence). The germline V and J ends were trimmed by 2 bases and 0 bases, with 11 bases remaining between them. The CDR3 totals 15 residues. CDR3 amino acids: CSARSGSDSGNTIYF. The DNA read from the CDR3 is TGCAGTGCTAGATCCGGGTCTGACTCTGGAAACACC.

This clone was counted only a few times. The CDR3 DNA, read in part, is TGTGCCAGTAATATCGGACTAGCGGGAGGGCCGAACACCGGGGAG. As protein: CASNIGLAGGPNTGE. The CDR3 in its entirety is CASNIGLAGGPNTGELFF. The chain couples TRBV19 to TRBJ2-2; 15 nucleotides agree with TRBD2. The DNA ends 3 residues before the CDR3 does, and the rest of the CDR3 is filled in from the germline J gene. V was pared by 7 bases and J by 0 bases, with 6 bases of the junction left unmatched. The V gene's germline CDR1 is LNHDA and CDR2 SQIVND (reference sequence). The CDR3 runs 18 residues. Looking up the rest from reference TRBV19 and TRBJ2-2 gives the full variable domain: DGGITQSPKYLFRKEGQNVTLSCEQNLNHDAMYWYRQDPGQGLRLIYYSQIVNDFQKGDIAEGYSVSREKKESFPLTVTSAQKNPTAFYLCASNIGLAGGPNTGELFFGEGSRLTVL.

This clone was detected many times. With the read ending 3 residues before the CDR3 end, the germline J gene is used to fill in that end. The chain links TRBV20-1 to TRBJ2-1; perhaps TRBD1 as D (6 bases). Trimming cost V 3 bases and J 4 bases, with 10 bases left between them. In germline, CDR1 is DFQATT, CDR2 SNEGSKA (reference sequence). The length of the CDR3 is 13 residues. Incomplete CDR3 DNA: TGCAGTGCTAGTCAGGACAGTTACAATGAG. Translated, it gives CSASQDSYNE. The complete CDR3 protein is CSASQDSYNEQFF.

This clone was seen many times. The read is 3 residues too short to cover the CDR3 end, so that end is filled in from the germline J gene. The chain recombines TRBV5-4 with TRBJ1-4; 9 bases fit TRBD1. The CDR3 totals 15 residues. V trimming: 5 bases; J trimming: 8 bases; junction bases outside the gene matches: 10. Per germline, CDR1 SGHNT and CDR2 YYREEE (reference sequence). The CDR3 loop reads CASRKGDRVREKLFF. CDR3 bases read: TGTGCCAGCAGGAAAGGGGACAGGGTGAGGGAAAAA.

This clone was observed many times. The read ends 3 residues before the CDR3 terminus; that terminus is restored from the germline J gene. The chain is built from TRBV19 and TRBJ1-5, with D unclear. The germline V and J ends were trimmed by 5 bases and 3 bases, with 14 bases remaining between them. CDR3 length: 15 residues. Germline CDR1 reads LNHDA; CDR2 reads SQIVND (reference sequence). Here the CDR3 reads CASSLSGLNNQPQHF. The CDR3 bases that were read are TGTGCCAGTAGTCTGTCGGGGTTGAACAATCAGCCC.

This clone was seen many times. The sequence runs out 3 residues before the end of the CDR3; the remainder is reconstructed from the germline J gene. This chain connects TRBV20-1 to TRBJ1-1; TRBD1 matches 7 bases. CDR1 is DFQATT, CDR2 SNEGSKA, per germline (reference sequence). After removal of 0 bases from V and 4 bases from J, the junction contained 8 bases not matched to a gene. This CDR3 region has 15 residues. The chain's CDR3 is CSARDPGAGGTEAFF. The DNA read from the CDR3 is TGCAGTGCTAGAGATCCCGGGGCAGGGGGCACTGAA.

This clone was seen at least ten times. The CDR3 extends 3 residues past the end of the read, so its final part is completed from the germline J gene. The chain is built from TRBV29-1 and TRBJ1-1; 7 nucleotides line up with TRBD1. The germline CDR1 and CDR2 sequences are SQVTM and ANQGSEA. This CDR3 region has 12 residues. With 7 bases clipped from V and 1 base from J, the junction kept 3 bases outside the gene matches. The sequenced CDR3 bases are TGCAGCGCCCGGACAGGGAACACTGAA. It codes for CSARTGNTE. The entire CDR3 protein is CSARTGNTEAFF.

This clone was seen repeatedly, ten times or more. The CDR3 is cut off 3 residues early in the read; its end comes from the germline J gene. J is TRBJ2-3 and V is TRBV20-1, with D unresolved. Trimming removed 3 bases from V and 0 bases from J, with 19 bases in between. The CDR3 covers 17 residues. Germline CDR1 and CDR2: DFQATT and SNEGSKA (reference sequence). The sequenced part of the CDR3 DNA is TGCAGTGCTAGTCAGATGACTTTGGTATCCAGCACAGATACG. Encoded protein: CSASQMTLVSSTDT. The full CDR3 reads CSASQMTLVSSTDTQYF.

This clone was observed many times. The DNA read from the CDR3 is TGTGCCAGCAAATTGACTAGCGGAAGGTACGAG. It specifies CASKLTSGRYE. The whole CDR3 region reads CASKLTSGRYEQYF. This rearrangement joins TRBV6-2 or TRBV6-3 to TRBJ2-7, with 9 bases that match TRBD2. Sequencing ends 3 residues short of the CDR3 end; the germline J gene provides the rest. CDR1 and CDR2 from the germline V gene are MNHEY and SVGEGT. Germline trimming cut 7 bases from V and 4 bases from J; bases unmatched to any gene: 8. The CDR3 has 14 residues.

A few counts support this clone. The CDR3 extends 3 residues past the end of the read, so its final part is completed from the germline J gene. The rearrangement joins TRBV5-5 to TRBJ2-3; weak D call: TRBD1 (6 bases). The length of the CDR3 is 15 residues. Germline-derived CDR1 and CDR2 are SGHKS and YYEKEE (reference sequence). The CDR3 DNA, read in part, is TGTGCCAGCAGCCAACAGGGTAGGAGCAATCAGCCG. This encodes CASSQQGRSNQP. The CDR3 in its entirety is CASSQQGRSNQPQYF.

This clone was found a few times. The read ends 3 residues early relative to the CDR3; the germline J gene fills the gap. The chain joins TRBV2 to TRBJ1-2, with D perhaps TRBD1 (6 bases). CDR3 length equals 15 residues. Germline V gene lookup returns CDR1 SNHLY and CDR2 FYNNEI. Incomplete CDR3 DNA: TGTGCCAGCAGTGATCCGGCGGCAGGGGTAGAAGGC. Its protein is CASSDPAAGVEG. From start to end, the CDR3 is CASSDPAAGVEGYTF.

This clone was seen at least ten times. The CDR3 end falls 3 residues outside the read, so it is completed with the germline J gene. V and J are TRBV19 and TRBJ1-5; D gene ambiguous. V lost 9 bases and J 5 bases, leaving 14 bases between the germline ends. CDR3 length equals 13 residues. From germline, CDR1 is LNHDA and CDR2 SQIVND (reference sequence). The covered CDR3 bases are TGTGCCAGCGGGGAGGGCAGGCATCAGCCC. It codes for CASGEGRHQP. The whole CDR3 reads CASGEGRHQPQHF.

The table lists this clone with many counts. The CDR3 region is CATYESGSYEQYF. The DNA read from the CDR3 is TGTGCCACATATGAGAGCGGCTCCTACGAG. This chain links TRBV10-3 with TRBJ2-7, with D possibly matching TRBD2 (5 bases). Read coverage stops 3 residues before the CDR3 terminus; the germline J gene supplies the remainder. Germline V gene sequence: CDR1 ENHRY, CDR2 SYGVKD. The V gene lost 10 bases and the J gene lost 0 bases, with 13 bases spanning the gap. This CDR3 region has 13 residues.

This clone was observed a few times. Read data end 3 residues before the CDR3 end; the end is taken from the germline J gene. The genes are TRBV2 and TRBJ2-2, with D unclear. Germline CDR1 reads SNHLY; CDR2 reads FYNNEI. The CDR3 length is 12 residues. CDR3 region: CASRSSNEKLFF. Incomplete CDR3 DNA: TGTGCCAGCAGATCCAGTAATGAAAAG.

This clone came up a few times. The read terminates 3 residues ahead of where the CDR3 ends, so the germline J gene completes it. The chain couples TRBV5-1 to TRBJ2-3, with TRBD1 matching over 9 bases. Germline CDR1 reads SGHRS; CDR2 reads YFSETQ. This CDR3 spans 15 amino acids. The sequenced part of the CDR3 DNA is TGCGCCAGCAGCTCAGATGGGACAGGGAGAGAGACG. Its protein product is CASSSDGTGRET. The CDR3 reads in full as CASSSDGTGRETQYF.

Remarks on this clone: One end of the junction fails to match germline, which may point to a read error. From the germline J gene comes the end of the CDR3, since the read stops 3 residues before it. The same CDR3 can be traced to other DNA sequences in this sample. The chain uses TRBV5-1 and TRBJ1-3, with a possible D match to TRBD1 (6 bases). The CDR3 loop spans 12 amino acids. Germline V gene sequence: CDR1 SGHRS, CDR2 YFSETQ. This CDR3 is CASSTDRNTIYF. Partial CDR3 DNA: TGCGCCAGCAGTACGGACAGAAACACA.

This clone was seen ten or more times. Sequencing ends 3 residues short of the CDR3 end; the germline J gene provides the rest. The chain is built from TRBV13 and TRBJ2-2, with a possible D match to TRBD1 (5 bases). Trimming cost V 5 bases and J 7 bases, with 8 bases left between them. Germline CDR1 PRHDT, CDR2 FYEKMQ (reference sequence). The CDR3 extends over 12 amino acids. Incomplete CDR3 DNA: TGTGCCAGCAGCACAGACAGCGGGGAG. Translating it yields CASSTDSGE. The whole CDR3 reads CASSTDSGELFF.

This clone was picked up many times. Partial CDR3 DNA: TGTGCTAGTGGCCAACCAACTAGCGGATTCTCCTACGAG. Translated, it gives CASGQPTSGFSYE. The CDR3 in full is CASGQPTSGFSYEQYF. The chain links TRBV12-5 to TRBJ2-7; 8 nucleotides line up with TRBD2. Sequencing ends 3 residues short of the CDR3 end; the germline J gene provides the rest. The germline V gene has CDR1 LGHNT and CDR2 FRNRAP. With V trimmed by 6 bases and J by 0 bases, 10 bases remained unmatched. The CDR3 spans 16 residues.

At least ten counts were recorded for this clone. The sequenced fragment ends 3 residues before the CDR3 boundary, so the rest is inferred from the germline J gene. Other DNA sequences in the same sample also yield this CDR3. The chain has TRBV5-1 and TRBJ1-3; tentative D call: TRBD1 (6 bases). V was shortened by 2 bases and J by 2 bases, with 11 bases between the two germline ends. CDR3 length: 15 residues. Germline lookup yields CDR1 SGHRS and CDR2 YFSETQ. The CDR3: CASSFTGSPGNTIYF. CDR3 DNA (partial): TGCGCCAGCAGCTTCACAGGGTCCCCTGGAAACACC. Based on the CDR3 plus reference TRBV5-1 and TRBJ1-3, the full variable domain is KAGVTQTPRYLIKTRGQQVTLSCSPISGHRSVSWYQQTPGQGLQFLFEYFSETQRNKGNFPGRFSGRQFSNSRSEMNVSTLELGDSALYLCASSFTGSPGNTIYFGEGSWLTVV.

This clone was counted a few times. The covered CDR3 bases are TGTGCCAGCAGCCAACGACTAGCGGGAGGAACCTACGAG. Its translation: CASSQRLAGGTYE. From start to end, the CDR3 is CASSQRLAGGTYEQYF. The chain is built from TRBV4-2 and TRBJ2-7; 13 bases are a match to TRBD2. The read halts 3 residues ahead of the CDR3 end, with the missing end drawn from the germline J gene. The germline V gene has CDR1 LGHNA and CDR2 YNFKEQ. V was clipped by 2 bases and J by 2 bases; unmatched bases: 3. This CDR3 is built from 16 residues.

This clone appeared many times. The read terminates 3 residues before the CDR3 end, so the remaining end is supplied by the germline J gene. The genes are TRBV7-2 and TRBJ1-4; weak D call: TRBD1 (6 bases). Deletions cut 2 bases from V and 2 bases from J, with 9 bases between. The CDR3 runs 15 residues. Germline CDR1 SGHTA, CDR2 FQGNSA. The DNA read from the CDR3 is TGTGCCAGCAGCTTAAATGGGGGCACTAATGAAAAA. This translates into CASSLNGGTNEK. The full-length CDR3 reads as CASSLNGGTNEKLFF.

There are many counts of this clone. The CDR3 is CASSAYTSGRYNEQFF. The CDR3 DNA, read in part, is TGTGCCAGCAGCGCATACACTAGCGGGAGATACAATGAG. The rearrangement uses TRBV9 and TRBJ2-1; TRBD2 aligns across 11 bases. The read ends 3 residues early relative to the CDR3; the germline J gene fills the gap. Looked up from germline, CDR1 is SGDLS and CDR2 is YYNGEE. The CDR3 totals 16 residues. Trimming cost V 3 bases and J 4 bases; bases outside gene matches: 6.

This clone was recorded many times. Coverage ceases 3 residues before the CDR3 finishes, and the germline J gene fills in the end. V gene TRBV6-1 combines with J gene TRBJ1-2, with D uncertain. V shed 0 bases and J shed 4 bases, with 15 bases lying between them. This CDR3 is built from 16 residues. Germline CDR1 is MNHNS and CDR2 is SASEGT. CDR3 residues: CASSEASGNAGYGYTF. CDR3 bases read: TGTGCCAGCAGTGAAGCCTCGGGTAATGCTGGCTATGGC.

In this sample, this clone turned up many times. The sequence runs out 3 residues before the end of the CDR3; the remainder is reconstructed from the germline J gene. V is TRBV2 and J is TRBJ2-7; D perhaps matches TRBD1 (6 bases). The CDR3 is 12 residues long. V lost 8 bases and J 0 bases, leaving 8 bases between the germline ends. CDR1 SNHLY and CDR2 FYNNEI come from the germline V gene. Incomplete CDR3 DNA: TGTGCCAGCGGGGGCAGCTCCTACGAG. This gives the protein CASGGSSYE. The entire CDR3 protein reads CASGGSSYEQYF.

Relative to its sample, this clone is medium-sized. The read terminates 3 residues ahead of where the CDR3 ends, so the germline J gene completes it. The gene calls are TRBV7-2 and TRBJ2-7; TRBD2 matches at 9 bases. Germline-derived CDR1 and CDR2 are SGHTA and FQGNSA. This CDR3 is built from 14 residues. V trimming: 4 bases; J trimming: 0 bases; junction bases outside the gene matches: 1. The covered CDR3 bases are TGTGCCAGCAGCTGGACTAGCGACTCCTACGAG. It encodes CASSWTSDSYE. The full CDR3 reads CASSWTSDSYEQYF.

This clone was recorded many times. From the germline J gene comes the end of the CDR3, since the read stops 3 residues before it. The chain employs TRBV12-3 or TRBV12-4 and TRBJ2-5, with 14 bases that match TRBD2. This CDR3 is built from 16 residues. V gave up 6 bases and J gave up 4 bases; unmatched junction bases: 7. The CDR3 bases that were read are TGTGCCAGCAGCAAAACCGGACTAGCGGGAGGAGAGACC. Encoded protein: CASSKTGLAGGET. The full-length CDR3 reads as CASSKTGLAGGETQYF.

This clone showed up just a few times. The read gets to within 3 residues of the CDR3 end, and the germline J gene fills in the rest. The rearrangement links TRBV5-1 to TRBJ2-3; no definite D call. Looked up from germline, CDR1 is SGHRS and CDR2 is YFSETQ. The CDR3 extends over 14 amino acids. The V end was cut by 0 bases, the J end by 4 bases, with 9 bases between. The sequenced CDR3 bases are TGCGCCAGCAGCTTGGCCGTAGAATCAGATACG. It encodes CASSLAVESDT. The full CDR3 sequence reads CASSLAVESDTQYF. Full variable domain (rest looked up from reference TRBV5-1 and TRBJ2-3): KAGVTQTPRYLIKTRGQQVTLSCSPISGHRSVSWYQQTPGQGLQFLFEYFSETQRNKGNFPGRFSGRQFSNSRSEMNVSTLELGDSALYLCASSLAVESDTQYFGPGTRLTVL.

With regard to this clone: A read error may explain this, as a much larger clone is one base away. The read is 3 residues too short to cover the CDR3 end, so that end is filled in from the germline J gene. The chain joins TRBV20-1 to TRBJ2-7; D is possibly TRBD1 (6 bases). The CDR3 totals 14 residues. V lost 3 bases to trimming and J lost 5 bases, with 17 bases between them. In germline, CDR1 is DFQATT, CDR2 SNEGSKA (reference sequence). CDR3 DNA, as far as it was read: TGCAGTGCTAGGCATCAGGGGATAAGTCACGAG. Translating it yields CSARHQGISHE. The entire CDR3 protein is CSARHQGISHEQYF.